The next 27 T cell receptor beta chains were all read from a single sample in a study of shared clonotypes between healthy human individuals. The table came from immunoSEQ multiplex PCR; TCRdb's copy has only in-frame clones and leaves some out. The data show under 650,000 clones, less than 96% seen once. The sample comprised naive CD4+ T cells sorted from blood. As to subset: CD45RA+ positively selected. The receptor source for this set is a woman younger than 45 in good health.

The chain links TRBV2 to TRBJ2-3; 8 positions match TRBD1. Looked up from germline, CDR1 is SNHLY and CDR2 is FYNNEI. The CDR3 loop spans 15 amino acids. V lost 1 base, J lost 5 bases, and 5 bases stayed unmatched. The CDR3: CASSEGDRKRDTQYF. The CDR3, as DNA: TGTGCCAGCAGTGAAGGGGACAGGAAAAGAGATACGCAGTATTTT.

This clone was seen only once. The chain links TRBV18 to TRBJ1-5, with TRBD1 as a possible D gene (5 bases). The CDR3 consists of 18 residues. Trimming removed 6 bases from V and 0 bases from J, with 21 bases in between. The germline CDR1 and CDR2 sequences are KGHSH and LQKENI. The CDR3 DNA reads as TGTGCCAGCTCCCGAAAGGGCCAAGGGGCCACTAGCAATCAGCCCCAGCATTTT. Translation gives CASSRKGQGATSNQPQHF.

The chain links TRBV10-2 to TRBJ1-5; 8 bases line up with TRBD1. After removal of 0 bases from V and 2 bases from J, the junction contained 3 bases not matched to a gene. CDR1 is WSHSY, CDR2 SAAADI, per germline. This CDR3 is 16 amino acids long. The DNA of the CDR3 is TGCGCCAGCAGTGAGTCGACAGGGGTTGGCAATCAGCCCCAGCATTTT. Translated, it gives CASSESTGVGNQPQHF.

The V and J genes are TRBV18 and TRBJ2-1; D not resolved. Germline lookup yields CDR1 KGHSH and CDR2 LQKENI. The length of the CDR3 is 12 residues. Trimming took 5 bases from V and 4 from J, leaving 6 bases between them. CDR3 coding DNA: TGTGCCAGCTCAACTTTATACAATGAGCAGTTCTTC. Amino acid sequence: CASSTLYNEQFF.

V gene TRBV15 combines with J gene TRBJ2-2; perhaps TRBD2 as D (5 bases). Germline loops: CDR1 LNHNV, CDR2 YYDKDF (reference sequence). This CDR3 comprises 17 residues. The V and J ends lost 2 bases and 3 bases respectively, with 16 bases between them. The CDR3 DNA is TGTGCCACCAGCAGACCGATTACGGGGAGAGACACCGGGGAGCTGTTTTTT. As protein: CATSRPITGRDTGELFF.

The J gene is TRBJ1-1, the V gene TRBV11-2; no clear D gene. Trimming stripped 2 bases from V and 2 bases from J, with 12 bases between. CDR3 length: 15 residues. CDR1 SGHAT and CDR2 FQNNGV come from the germline V gene. DNA of the CDR3: TGTGCCAGCAGCTTACCCTGGGGTGGTAACACTGAAGCTTTCTTT. Its protein is CASSLPWGGNTEAFF.

This CDR3 reads CASSITRGGEAFF. The CDR3 nucleotides are TGTGCCAGCAGCATCACGAGAGGCGGTGAAGCTTTCTTT. The chain carries TRBV11-3 and TRBJ1-1, with D uncertain. Germline V gene data show CDR1 as SGHNT and CDR2 as YENEEA. This CDR3 has 13 residues. The V gene lost 5 bases and the J gene lost 7 bases, with 14 bases spanning the gap.

V gene TRBV6-5 combines with J gene TRBJ2-7; D may be TRBD1 (6 bases). V shed 4 bases and J shed 3 bases, with 16 bases lying between them. The CDR3 has 15 residues. Per the germline V gene, CDR1 is MNHEY and CDR2 is SVGAGI. The CDR3 bases are TGTGCCAGCAGTTCCCCCGGGCAGGGGAACTACGAGCAGTACTTC. Its translation: CASSSPGQGNYEQYF.

This sequence joins TRBV10-3 and TRBJ2-5, with D maybe TRBD2 (5 bases). The J call is doubtful: the DNA matches TRBJ2-7 better. Germline lookup yields CDR1 ENHRY and CDR2 SYGVKD. The CDR3 runs to 17 residues. The DNA for the CDR3 is TGTGCCATCAGCCGTTCCCGTGGCCACCGGGACTCCTACGAGCAGTACTTC. Protein product: CAISRSRGHRDSYEQYF.

V gene TRBV6-1 combines with J gene TRBJ2-7, with D perhaps TRBD1 (7 bases). This CDR3 has 14 residues. V lost 6 bases to trimming and J lost 3 bases, with 15 bases between them. CDR1 and CDR2 from the germline V gene are MNHNS and SASEGT. CDR3 sequence: CASSPRGTDYEQYF. In DNA form, the CDR3 reads TGTGCCAGCAGCCCCCGCGGGACAGACTACGAGCAGTACTTC.

The chain joins TRBV5-4 to TRBJ2-1, with 9 bases lining up with TRBD2. The germline V gene has CDR1 SGHNT and CDR2 YYREEE (reference sequence). V was clipped by 0 bases and J by 15 bases; unmatched bases: 13. CDR3 length: 15 residues. The CDR3 DNA is TGTGCCAGCAGCTTGGTGATTAGCGGGAGCCGCGAATGGTTCTTC. Translation: CASSLVISGSREWFF.

This chain joins TRBV6-6 and TRBJ1-2; D gene ambiguous. The CDR3 covers 13 residues. V was trimmed by 0 bases and J by 8 bases, leaving 10 bases between them. CDR1 MNHNY and CDR2 SVGAGI come from the germline V gene (reference sequence). CDR3 residues: CASSYSSGNGYTF. Here the CDR3 DNA reads TGTGCCAGCAGTTACTCGAGCGGCAACGGCTACACCTTC.

This chain connects TRBV7-2 to TRBJ2-5, with 11 positions matching TRBD2. Germline assignment: CDR1 SGHTA and CDR2 FQGNSA. V was clipped by 6 bases and J by 4 bases; unmatched bases: 7. The CDR3 consists of 15 residues. CDR3 nucleotide sequence: TGTGCCAGCAGTTTTACTAGCGGGAGTCCAGAGACCCAGTACTTC. Encoded protein: CASSFTSGSPETQYF.

The CDR3 here is CASSLWQDNEKLFF. CDR3 sequence (DNA): TGTGCCAGCAGTTTGTGGCAGGATAATGAAAAACTGTTTTTT. This chain joins TRBV28 and TRBJ1-4; D call uncertain. The CDR3 has 14 amino acids. Between the trimmed V and J ends, which lost 3 bases and 4 bases, there was a span of 9 bases. Germline CDR1 MDHEN, CDR2 SYDVKM.

The DNA of the CDR3 is TGTGCCAGCAGTTTCTCGGGGCGAGGAGCATGGAACACTGAAGCTTTCTTT. Protein sequence: CASSFSGRGAWNTEAFF. The chain carries TRBV28 and TRBJ1-1; maybe TRBD1 (5 bases). V was pared by 3 bases and J by 1 base, with 18 bases between. Per the germline V gene, CDR1 is MDHEN and CDR2 is SYDVKM. The CDR3 loop spans 17 amino acids.

The chain employs TRBV18 and TRBJ2-7; possibly TRBD1 or TRBD2 for D (5 bases each). Germline-derived CDR1 and CDR2 are KGHSH and LQKENI. The CDR3 totals 16 residues. V was trimmed by 0 bases and J by 5 bases, leaving 17 bases between them. CDR3 loop: CASSPPSWGSGHEQYF. The CDR3 nucleotides are TGTGCCAGCTCACCACCAAGCTGGGGCAGCGGCCACGAGCAGTACTTC.

This chain links TRBV6-5 with TRBJ1-2; possibly TRBD1 for D (5 bases). With 0 bases removed from V and 2 bases from J, the gap between germline ends came to 13 bases. This CDR3 is 16 amino acids long. Germline CDR1 reads MNHEY; CDR2 reads SVGAGI. CDR3 coding DNA: TGTGCCAGCAGTTACTCGGTGCACGGGGCCAACTATGGCTACACCTTC. Its translation is CASSYSVHGANYGYTF.

The chain has TRBV18 and TRBJ1-6; 11 bases align to TRBD1. The CDR3 contains 18 residues. The V and J ends lost 2 bases and 10 bases, in that order; junction bases with no gene match: 13. Germline CDR1 KGHSH, CDR2 LQKENI. CDR3 residues: CASSPFLLPDRGPSPLHF. The DNA of the CDR3 is TGTGCCAGCTCACCATTCTTACTCCCGGACAGGGGGCCGTCACCCCTCCACTTT.

The J gene is TRBJ2-7, the V gene TRBV10-3; D remains ambiguous. The CDR3 has 12 amino acids. In germline, CDR1 is ENHRY, CDR2 SYGVKD. V lost 4 bases and J lost 6, with 10 bases in between. The CDR3 DNA sequence: TGTGCCATCAGTGCGGCCTCGGGCGAGCAGTACTTC. Translating it yields CAISAASGEQYF.

V and J are TRBV28 and TRBJ2-5; D is possibly TRBD1 (6 bases). V was trimmed by 5 bases and J by 5 bases, leaving 18 bases between them. The CDR3 is 15 amino acids. From germline, CDR1 is MDHEN and CDR2 SYDVKM. The chain's CDR3 is CASSTRRQVGETQYF. CDR3 DNA: TGTGCCAGCAGTACCCGCAGACAGGTTGGCGAGACCCAGTACTTC.

The J gene is TRBJ2-3, the V gene TRBV11-2, with a possible D match to TRBD2 (5 bases). CDR1 and CDR2 from the germline V gene are SGHAT and FQNNGV. This CDR3 contains 14 residues. V was clipped by 5 bases and J by 1 base, with 10 bases between them. The CDR3 protein is CASSQRRGTDTQYF. CDR3 bases: TGTGCCAGCAGCCAGCGGAGAGGCACAGATACGCAGTATTTT.

This clone was picked up a small number of times. This sequence joins TRBV11-2 and TRBJ2-5; D is unresolved. This CDR3 spans 12 amino acids. Trimming shortened V by 8 bases and J by 5 bases, and 12 bases separated the two germline ends. Germline values: CDR1 SGHAT, CDR2 FQNNGV. The CDR3 is CASAPRLETQYF. The CDR3 DNA reads TGTGCCAGCGCCCCAAGGCTCGAGACCCAGTACTTC.

This clone was detected only a few times. V gene TRBV6-1 combines with J gene TRBJ1-1, with unresolved D. Germline CDR1 MNHNS, CDR2 SASEGT. The CDR3 has 14 residues. The germline V and J ends were trimmed by 1 base and 0 bases, with 6 bases remaining between them. CDR3 region: CASSEGMLNTEAFF. CDR3 coding DNA: TGTGCCAGCAGTGAAGGGATGCTGAACACTGAAGCTTTCTTT.

The chain combines TRBV10-3 with TRBJ1-1; D perhaps matches TRBD1 (6 bases). The V and J ends lost 5 bases and 0 bases respectively, with 7 bases between them. Germline CDR1 ENHRY, CDR2 SYGVKD. The CDR3 consists of 13 residues. CDR3 loop: CAISPGVNTEAFF. CDR3 bases: TGTGCCATCAGTCCAGGGGTGAACACTGAAGCTTTCTTT.

The chain is built from TRBV5-1 and TRBJ2-7, with D possibly being TRBD2 (5 bases). The germline gives CDR1 SGHRS, CDR2 YFSETQ. Trimming left V 6 bases short and J 5 bases short, with 21 bases between. The CDR3 has 15 residues. The CDR3 DNA reads as TGCGCCAGCACCTATTTGGGGAGTAGGTCCGACGAGCAGTACTTC. Its translation is CASTYLGSRSDEQYF. The whole variable domain, remainder taken from reference TRBV5-1 and TRBJ2-7, is KAGVTQTPRYLIKTRGQQVTLSCSPISGHRSVSWYQQTPGQGLQFLFEYFSETQRNKGNFPGRFSGRQFSNSRSEMNVSTLELGDSALYLCASTYLGSRSDEQYFGPGTRLTVT.

This chain connects TRBV30 to TRBJ1-2, with D possibly matching TRBD1 (5 bases). The CDR3 spans 13 residues. Germline CDR1 and CDR2: GTSNPN and SVGIG (reference sequence). Trimming removed 0 bases from V and 7 bases from J, with 12 bases in between. CDR3 loop: CAWSVQGVVGYTF. CDR3 sequence (DNA): TGTGCCTGGAGTGTACAAGGGGTCGTTGGCTACACCTTC.

This rearrangement joins TRBV5-4 to TRBJ1-1; 8 nucleotides align to TRBD1. The CDR3 is 14 residues long. V dropped 2 bases and J dropped 6; count of bases not matched to a gene: 6. Germline V lookup: CDR1 SGHNT, CDR2 YYREEE (reference sequence). CDR3 nucleotides: TGTGCCAGCAGCTTCGGACAGGGAGGGTCTGAAGCTTTCTTT. It is translated as CASSFGQGGSEAFF.